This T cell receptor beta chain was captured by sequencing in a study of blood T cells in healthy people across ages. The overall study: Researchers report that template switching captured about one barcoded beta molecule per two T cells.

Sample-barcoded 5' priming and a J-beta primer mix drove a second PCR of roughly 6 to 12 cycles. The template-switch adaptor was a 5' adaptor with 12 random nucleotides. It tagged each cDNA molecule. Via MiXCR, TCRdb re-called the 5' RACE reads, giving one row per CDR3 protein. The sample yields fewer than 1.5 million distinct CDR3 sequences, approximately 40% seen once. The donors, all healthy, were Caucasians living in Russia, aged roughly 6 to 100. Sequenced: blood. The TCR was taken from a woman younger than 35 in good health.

CDR3 sequence (DNA): TGTGCCAGCACCCCAACGGGGGGGGCCACAGATACGCAGTATTTT. It specifies CASTPTGGATDTQYF. The chain uses TRBV6-5 and TRBJ2-3, with 8 nucleotides matching TRBD2. The CDR3 contains 15 residues. Germline V gene sequence: CDR1 MNHEY, CDR2 SVGAGI. The trim removed 7 bases at V and 2 bases at J, leaving 8 bases unmatched.